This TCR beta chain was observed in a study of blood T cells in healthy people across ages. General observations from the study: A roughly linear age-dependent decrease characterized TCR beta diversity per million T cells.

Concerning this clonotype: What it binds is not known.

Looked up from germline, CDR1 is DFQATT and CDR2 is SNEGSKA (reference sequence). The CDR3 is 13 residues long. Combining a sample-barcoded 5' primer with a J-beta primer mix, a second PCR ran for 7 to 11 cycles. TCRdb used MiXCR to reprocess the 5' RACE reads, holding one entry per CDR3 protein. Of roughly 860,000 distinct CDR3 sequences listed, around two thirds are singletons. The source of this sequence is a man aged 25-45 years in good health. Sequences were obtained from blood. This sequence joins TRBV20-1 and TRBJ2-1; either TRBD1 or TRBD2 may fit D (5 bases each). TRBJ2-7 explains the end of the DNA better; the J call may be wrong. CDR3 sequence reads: CSAQQWGSYEQYF. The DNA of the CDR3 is TGCAGTGCCCAGCAGTGGGGGAGCTACGAGCAGTACTTC.